This TCR beta chain was profiled in a study of beta chain features in type 1 diabetes. Across the study: Regarding age, gender and cell yields, patients proved similar to healthy donors. Study-level results: When Type 1 diabetes patients were examined, their TCRB CDR3s proved moderately but significantly shorter in all four CD4+ subsets.

Sorting based on CD45RO/CCR7/CD25/CD127/CD95/CD27 separated CD4+ naive, central memory, regulatory and stem cell-like memory cells. Isolated RNA was reverse transcribed in full, so expressed TCRB transcripts were sequenced. Here immunoSEQ multiplex PCR was the method, and the copy in TCRdb shows in-frame clones only, minus some. The repertoire has more than 300,000 clones, roughly 13% of them found once; the top ten carry 0.0095% to 0.012%. CDR1 and CDR2 from the germline V gene are MNHEY and SVGAGI. The CDR3 is made up of 15 amino acids. V trimming: 7 bases; J trimming: 4 bases; junction bases outside the gene matches: 8. Remarks on this clone: Its antigen is not known.

The sample taken for sequencing was naive CD4+ T cells from blood. The origin of this receptor is a woman aged 18-29 years with type 1 diabetes. This rearrangement joins TRBV6-5 to TRBJ2-1; 9 bases fit TRBD2. CDR3 loop: CASTRGRGGYNEQFF. DNA of the CDR3: TGTGCCAGCACCCGAGGGCGGGGGGGGTACAATGAGCAGTTCTTC.